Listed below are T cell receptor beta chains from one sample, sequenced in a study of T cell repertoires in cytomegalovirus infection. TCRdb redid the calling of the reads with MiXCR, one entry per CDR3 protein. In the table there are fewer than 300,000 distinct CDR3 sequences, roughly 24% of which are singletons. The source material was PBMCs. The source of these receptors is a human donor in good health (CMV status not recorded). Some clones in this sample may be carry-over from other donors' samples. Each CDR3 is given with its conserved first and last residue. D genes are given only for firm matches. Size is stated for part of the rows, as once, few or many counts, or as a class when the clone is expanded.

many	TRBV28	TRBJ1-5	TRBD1	CASSFGDRFNQPQHF	TGTGCCAGCAGTTTCGGGGACAGGTTCAATCAGCCCCAGCATTTT
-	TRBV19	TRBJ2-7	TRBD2	CASSKPLGLAGDNYEQYF	TGTGCCAGTAGTAAACCGCTAGGACTAGCGGGAGATAACTACGAGCAGTACTTC
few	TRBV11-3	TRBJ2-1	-	CASSLAWTAYNEQFF	TGTGCCAGCAGCTTAGCCTGGACAGCCTACAATGAGCAGTTCTTC
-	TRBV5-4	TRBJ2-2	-	CASSLSLGIVTGELFF	TGTGCCAGCAGCTTATCGTTAGGGATCGTCACCGGGGAGCTGTTTTTT
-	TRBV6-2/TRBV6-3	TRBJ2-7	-	CASSSDSRNGQYF	TGTGCCAGCAGTTCAGACAGCCGTAACGGGCAGTACTTC
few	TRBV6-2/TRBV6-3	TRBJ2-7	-	CASTPPGLRSEQYF	TGTGCCAGCACCCCTCCAGGACTGAGATCCGAGCAGTACTTC
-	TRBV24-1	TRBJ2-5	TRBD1	CATRGQGQETQYF	TGTGCCACCAGAGGACAGGGACAAGAGACCCAGTACTTC
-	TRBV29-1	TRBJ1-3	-	CSVESVSSGNTIYF	TGCAGCGTTGAAAGCGTCAGCTCTGGAAACACCATATATTTT
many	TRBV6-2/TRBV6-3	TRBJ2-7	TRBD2	CASSKLAGVAYEQYF	TGTGCCAGCAGTAAATTAGCGGGAGTCGCCTACGAGCAGTACTTC
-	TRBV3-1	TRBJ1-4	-	CASTAAGVGDGTNEKLFF	TGTGCCAGCACCGCTGCGGGGGTTGGAGATGGAACTAATGAAAAACTGTTTTTT
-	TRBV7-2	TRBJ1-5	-	CASSLAQLVQPQHF	TGTGCCAGCAGCTTAGCGCAATTGGTTCAGCCCCAGCATTTT
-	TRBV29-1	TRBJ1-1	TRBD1	CSVHRGLNTEAFF	TGCAGCGTCCACAGGGGACTGAACACTGAAGCTTTCTTT
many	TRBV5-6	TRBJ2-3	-	CASSRQGTDTQYF	TGTGCCAGCAGCCGACAGGGCACAGATACGCAGTATTTT
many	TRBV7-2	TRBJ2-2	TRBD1	CASSLTGGAKTGELFF	TGTGCCAGCAGCTTGACAGGGGGCGCGAAAACCGGGGAGCTGTTTTTT